A selection of T cell receptor beta chains follows, all from one sample in a study of T cells in localized non-small cell lung cancer. Some clones are missing from TCRdb's copy, which holds only in-frame ones; the method was immunoSEQ multiplex PCR. The repertoire includes about 33,000 clones, roughly nine tenths of them detected once, and around 4.1% sits in the top ten. The input for sequencing was peripheral blood, taken before any cancer treatment. The receptors come from a man aged 40 to 69 with stage I lung adenocarcinoma. CDR3s include the opening cysteine and the closing phenylalanine or tryptophan. The D gene is left open where the match is weak. Size is stated for part of the rows, as once, few or many counts, or as a class when the clone is expanded.

j_gene	d_gene	v_gene	abundance	CDR3aa	CDR3nt
TRBJ1-2	-	TRBV6-1	-	CASWGTANYGYTF	TGTGCCAGCTGGGGGACTGCCAACTATGGCTACACCTTC
TRBJ1-1	-	TRBV5-1	few	CASSLDGRGNTEAFF	TGCGCCAGCAGCTTGGACGGACGGGGGAACACTGAAGCTTTCTTT
TRBJ1-1	-	TRBV5-4	-	CASSPQGNTEAFF	TGTGCCAGCAGCCCCCAGGGAAACACTGAAGCTTTCTTT
TRBJ1-5	-	TRBV19	-	CASSTQAGTSNQPQHF	TGTGCCAGTAGCACCCAGGCCGGGACTAGCAATCAGCCCCAGCATTTT
TRBJ2-1	TRBD1	TRBV18	-	CASSRSGGMNEQFF	TGTGCCAGCTCAAGGTCAGGGGGTATGAATGAGCAGTTCTTC
TRBJ2-2	TRBD1	TRBV5-1	once	CASSSGQGTGELFF	TGCGCCAGCAGCTCCGGACAGGGCACCGGGGAGCTGTTTTTT
TRBJ2-1	TRBD2	TRBV11-2	-	CASSGGDNEQFF	TGTGCCAGCAGCGGGGGGGACAATGAGCAGTTCTTC
TRBJ1-5	TRBD1	TRBV6-4	-	CASSDPNRGQGAVSNQPQHF	TGTGCCAGCAGTGACCCCAATAGGGGACAGGGAGCCGTTAGCAATCAGCCCCAGCATTTT
TRBJ2-3	-	TRBV9	-	CASSDRQGGINTQYF	TGTGCCAGCAGCGACCGTCAAGGGGGAATAAATACGCAGTATTTT
TRBJ1-2	-	TRBV5-4	-	CASSPGGLLYGYTF	TGTGCCAGCAGCCCCGGGGGCCTTCTTTATGGCTACACCTTC
TRBJ1-1	-	TRBV9	-	CASGDLNTEAFF	TGTGCCAGCGGGGACCTGAACACTGAAGCTTTCTTT
TRBJ1-4	TRBD1	TRBV14	once	CASKGGPNEKLFF	TGTGCCAGCAAAGGGGGCCCTAATGAAAAACTGTTTTTT
TRBJ2-4	-	TRBV5-1	-	CASSLGQGFGVTHIQYF	TGCGCCAGCAGCTTGGGTCAGGGGTTTGGGGTAACGCACATTCAGTACTTC
TRBJ2-7	TRBD1	TRBV10-3	-	CAIGRLLQGAHQQYF	TGTGCCATCGGCCGATTATTACAGGGGGCGCATCAGCAGTACTTC
TRBJ2-3	-	TRBV5-8	-	CASSLVSRPTDTQYF	TGTGCCAGCAGCTTGGTGAGCAGGCCCACAGATACGCAGTATTTT
TRBJ1-4	-	TRBV7-2	-	CASSYTHAALEKLFF	TGTGCCAGCAGCTATACACACGCAGCTTTAGAAAAACTGTTTTTT
TRBJ2-7	-	TRBV2	once	CASKVGVNSYEQYF	TGTGCCAGCAAGGTGGGGGTAAACTCCTACGAGCAGTACTTC
TRBJ2-3	TRBD1	TRBV6-1	-	CASSRDRGADTQYF	TGTGCCAGCAGCCGGGACAGGGGCGCAGATACGCAGTATTTT
TRBJ2-3	-	TRBV9	-	CASSVAAHSGDTQYF	TGTGCCAGCAGCGTAGCGGCCCATTCGGGAGATACGCAGTATTTT
TRBJ1-3	-	TRBV12-5	-	CASGYQSSGNTIYF	TGTGCTAGTGGATACCAGAGCTCTGGAAACACCATATATTTT
TRBJ1-5	TRBD1	TRBV18	-	CASSPETQGASNQPQHF	TGTGCCAGCTCACCCGAGACACAGGGGGCGAGCAATCAGCCCCAGCATTTT
TRBJ1-2	-	TRBV5-1	-	CASSFGPGTNYGYTF	TGCGCCAGCAGCTTTGGCCCAGGGACGAACTATGGCTACACCTTC
TRBJ1-2	-	TRBV25-1	-	CASSENYGYTF	TGTGCCAGCAGTGAGAACTATGGCTACACCTTC
TRBJ1-1	TRBD1	TRBV11-2	-	CASSFLRGPNTEAFF	TGTGCCAGCAGCTTCCTAAGGGGGCCGAACACTGAAGCTTTCTTT
TRBJ2-7	-	TRBV7-2	-	CASTTPQGYYEQYF	TGTGCCAGCACCACCCCGCAGGGGTACTACGAGCAGTACTTC
TRBJ2-4	-	TRBV2	-	CASAYEAKNIQYF	TGTGCCAGCGCATATGAAGCTAAAAACATTCAGTACTTC
TRBJ1-3	-	TRBV15	-	CATSRDLPATGSGNTIYF	TGTGCCACCAGCAGAGATCTCCCGGCGACAGGCTCTGGAAACACCATATATTTT
TRBJ1-2	TRBD1	TRBV2	once	CASSARQGGYTF	TGTGCCAGCAGTGCCCGACAGGGCGGCTACACCTTC
TRBJ2-3	-	TRBV7-2	-	CASSIRQDTDTQYF	TGTGCCAGCAGCATCAGACAGGATACAGATACGCAGTATTTT
TRBJ2-5	-	TRBV12-5	-	CASGQGSETQYF	TGTGCTAGTGGACAGGGATCAGAGACCCAGTACTTC
TRBJ1-1	TRBD1	TRBV6-1	-	CASSEGDRATEAFF	TGTGCCAGCAGTGAAGGAGACAGGGCCACTGAAGCTTTCTTT
TRBJ2-3	-	TRBV7-9	-	CASGVGVSDTQYF	TGTGCCAGCGGGGTAGGGGTCTCAGATACGCAGTATTTT